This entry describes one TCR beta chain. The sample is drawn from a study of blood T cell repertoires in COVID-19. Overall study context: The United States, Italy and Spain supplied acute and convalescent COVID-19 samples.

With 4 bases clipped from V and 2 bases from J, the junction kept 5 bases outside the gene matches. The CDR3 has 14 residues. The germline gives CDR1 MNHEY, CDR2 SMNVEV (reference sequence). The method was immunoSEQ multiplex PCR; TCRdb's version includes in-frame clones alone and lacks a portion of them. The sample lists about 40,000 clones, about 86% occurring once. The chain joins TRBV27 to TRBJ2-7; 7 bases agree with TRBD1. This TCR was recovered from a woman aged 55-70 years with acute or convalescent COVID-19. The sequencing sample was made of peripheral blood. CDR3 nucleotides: TGTGCCAGCAGTTCGGACAGGCCCCCCTACGAGCAGTACTTC. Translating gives CASSSDRPPYEQYF.